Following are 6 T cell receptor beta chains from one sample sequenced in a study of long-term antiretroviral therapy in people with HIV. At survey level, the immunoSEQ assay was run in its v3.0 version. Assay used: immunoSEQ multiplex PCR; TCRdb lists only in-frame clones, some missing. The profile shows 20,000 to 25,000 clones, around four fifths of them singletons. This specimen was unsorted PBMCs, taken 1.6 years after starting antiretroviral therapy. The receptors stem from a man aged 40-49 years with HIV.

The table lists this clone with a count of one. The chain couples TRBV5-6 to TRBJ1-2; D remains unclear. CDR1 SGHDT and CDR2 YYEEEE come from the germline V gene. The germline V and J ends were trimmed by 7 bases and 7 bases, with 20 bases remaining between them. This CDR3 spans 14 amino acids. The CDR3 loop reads CASLSWAAVGGYTF. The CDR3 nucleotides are TGTGCCAGCTTATCTTGGGCCGCCGTCGGTGGCTACACCTTC.

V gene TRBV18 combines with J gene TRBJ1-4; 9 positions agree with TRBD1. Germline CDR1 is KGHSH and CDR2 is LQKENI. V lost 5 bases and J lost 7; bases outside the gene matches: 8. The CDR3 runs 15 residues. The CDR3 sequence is CASSMSGQGGEKLFF. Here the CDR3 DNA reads TGTGCCAGCTCAATGTCGGGACAGGGAGGTGAAAAACTGTTTTTT.

The CDR3 region has the DNA TGTGCCAGCAGCTTGCCGGGACAGATAACCTATGGCTACACCTTC. This gives the protein CASSLPGQITYGYTF. The chain recombines TRBV5-8 with TRBJ1-2; 7 bases map to TRBD1. With 1 base clipped from V and 4 bases from J, the junction kept 7 bases outside the gene matches. CDR1 SGHTS and CDR2 YDEGEE come from the germline V gene. The CDR3 runs 15 residues. Supplemented by reference TRBV5-8 and TRBJ1-2, the full variable domain reads EAGVTQSPTHLIKTRGQQATLRCSPISGHTSVYWYQQALGLGLQFLLWYDEGEERNRGNFPPRFSGRQFPNYSSELNVNALELEDSALYLCASSLPGQITYGYTFGSGTRLTVV.

Here the CDR3 DNA reads TGTGCCAGCAGTCCCCAACAGGGCTATGGCTACACCTTC. Translation gives CASSPQQGYGYTF. V gene TRBV6-1 combines with J gene TRBJ1-2; D perhaps matches TRBD1 (6 bases). Germline lookup yields CDR1 MNHNS and CDR2 SASEGT. Trimming left V 5 bases short and J 4 bases short, with 11 bases between. The CDR3 loop spans 13 amino acids.

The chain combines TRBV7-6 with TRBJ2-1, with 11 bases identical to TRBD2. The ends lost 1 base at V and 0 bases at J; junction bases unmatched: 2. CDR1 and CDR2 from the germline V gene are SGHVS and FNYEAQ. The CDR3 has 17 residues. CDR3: CASSLVLAGGSYNEQFF. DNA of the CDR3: TGTGCCAGCAGCTTAGTCCTAGCGGGGGGCTCCTACAATGAGCAGTTCTTC.

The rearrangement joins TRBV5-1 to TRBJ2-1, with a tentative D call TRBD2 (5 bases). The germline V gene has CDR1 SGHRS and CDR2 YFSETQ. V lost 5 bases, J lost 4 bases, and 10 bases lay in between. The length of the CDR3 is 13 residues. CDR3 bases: TGCGCCAGCAGTCAACCGGGGTACAATGAGCAGTTCTTC. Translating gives CASSQPGYNEQFF.